Listed below are T cell receptor beta chains from one sample, sequenced in a study of blood T cell repertoires in COVID-19. Measured with immunoSEQ multiplex PCR; TCRdb has only the in-frame clones, and not every one. Of approximately 220,000 clones listed, around 87% are singletons. What was sequenced was peripheral blood. Receptors originate from a man in his 60s with acute or convalescent COVID-19. Each CDR3 is given with its conserved first and last residue. The D gene is left open where the match is weak. Clone size is not always given. Where it is, it says once, few, many or a class for expanded clones.

d_call: .
j_call: TRBJ2-3
clone_size: .
v_call: TRBV19
cdr3_nt: TGTGCCAGTAGTATAGGGGCAGGGGGCACAGATACGCAGTATTTT
cdr3_aa: CASSIGAGGTDTQYF

d_call: .
j_call: TRBJ1-2
clone_size: .
v_call: TRBV3-1/TRBV3-2
cdr3_nt: TGTGCCAGCAGCCAAGAGGAGGGATCACTCTATGGCTACACCTTC
cdr3_aa: CASSQEEGSLYGYTF

d_call: TRBD1
j_call: TRBJ2-3
clone_size: .
v_call: TRBV5-1
cdr3_nt: TGCGCCAGCAGCCCCCTACCGGGACAGGGACCCACAGATACGCAGTATTTT
cdr3_aa: CASSPLPGQGPTDTQYF

d_call: TRBD1
j_call: TRBJ1-3
clone_size: .
v_call: TRBV29-1
cdr3_nt: TGCAGCGTGCTAGGGGACAGGTCCTCTGGAAACACCATATATTTT
cdr3_aa: CSVLGDRSSGNTIYF

d_call: .
j_call: TRBJ2-4
clone_size: few
v_call: TRBV27
cdr3_nt: TGTGCCAGCAGCCGAGCCCAGGGTCCCAAAAACATTCAGTACTTC
cdr3_aa: CASSRAQGPKNIQYF

d_call: .
j_call: TRBJ1-2
clone_size: once
v_call: TRBV6-5
cdr3_nt: TGTGCCAGCAGTTCCCCAGGGGAGCCCTACTATGGCTACACCTTC
cdr3_aa: CASSSPGEPYYGYTF

d_call: TRBD1
j_call: TRBJ2-7
clone_size: once
v_call: TRBV23-1
cdr3_nt: TGCGCCAGCAGTGAACAGGGGAACTCCTACGAGCAGTACTTC
cdr3_aa: CASSEQGNSYEQYF

d_call: .
j_call: TRBJ2-3
clone_size: once
v_call: TRBV30
cdr3_nt: TGTGCCTGGAGCGCGCCTTGGAGCGGCCCTCTGGATACGCAGTATTTT
cdr3_aa: CAWSAPWSGPLDTQYF

d_call: TRBD1
j_call: TRBJ1-4
clone_size: .
v_call: TRBV7-2
cdr3_nt: TGTGCCAGCAGCGACCGACAGGGGGCAGCTAATGAAAAACTGTTTTTT
cdr3_aa: CASSDRQGAANEKLFF

d_call: .
j_call: TRBJ1-1
clone_size: .
v_call: TRBV2
cdr3_nt: TGTGCCAGCAGTGAAAGTGGCGGGATTAACACTGAAGCTTTCTTT
cdr3_aa: CASSESGGINTEAFF

d_call: .
j_call: TRBJ2-3
clone_size: .
v_call: TRBV5-1
cdr3_nt: TGCGCCAGCAGCTTGGGGTCAACACCAGATACGCAGTATTTT
cdr3_aa: CASSLGSTPDTQYF

d_call: TRBD2
j_call: TRBJ2-2
clone_size: .
v_call: TRBV7-2
cdr3_nt: TGTGCCAGCAGCTTAGAACCGACTCGGGGGGCGAACACCGGGGAGCTGTTTTTT
cdr3_aa: CASSLEPTRGANTGELFF

d_call: TRBD1
j_call: TRBJ2-3
clone_size: .
v_call: TRBV5-1
cdr3_nt: TGCGCCAGCAGCTTGCCACAGGGGGCGGTTCGTATCCTCACAGATACGCAGTATTTT
cdr3_aa: CASSLPQGAVRILTDTQYF

d_call: .
j_call: TRBJ2-5
clone_size: .
v_call: TRBV4-3
cdr3_nt: TGCGCCAGCAGCCAGGGTCTCGGGATCGGGGAGACCCAGTACTTC
cdr3_aa: CASSQGLGIGETQYF

d_call: TRBD2
j_call: TRBJ2-2
clone_size: few
v_call: TRBV7-9
cdr3_nt: TGTGCCAGCACCTCCGCGGGGGGGCGCACCGGGGAGCTGTTTTTT
cdr3_aa: CASTSAGGRTGELFF

d_call: TRBD1
j_call: TRBJ2-7
clone_size: .
v_call: TRBV5-1
cdr3_nt: TGCGCCAGCAGCTTGACGAGGACAGGGGGTTACGAGCAGTACTTC
cdr3_aa: CASSLTRTGGYEQYF

d_call: TRBD1
j_call: TRBJ1-2
clone_size: .
v_call: TRBV5-4
cdr3_nt: TGTGCCAGCAGCTCCGAGCGGGGACAGGGGGAGGCTAACTATGGCTACACCTTC
cdr3_aa: CASSSERGQGEANYGYTF

d_call: .
j_call: TRBJ1-5
clone_size: .
v_call: TRBV27
cdr3_nt: TGTGCCAGCAGGCCGGGGAGTGGAAATCAGCCCCAGCATTTT
cdr3_aa: CASRPGSGNQPQHF

d_call: TRBD2
j_call: TRBJ2-1
clone_size: .
v_call: TRBV6-6
cdr3_nt: TGTGCCAGCAGCCCAGCCCGGGGACTAGCGGGGGGTAGGGAATCCTACAATGAGCAGTTCTTC
cdr3_aa: CASSPARGLAGGRESYNEQFF

d_call: TRBD1
j_call: TRBJ1-5
clone_size: .
v_call: TRBV6-5
cdr3_nt: TGTGCCAGCAGGCTGAGACAGGGTGGCAATCAGCCCCAGCATTTT
cdr3_aa: CASRLRQGGNQPQHF

d_call: .
j_call: TRBJ1-2
clone_size: .
v_call: TRBV9
cdr3_nt: TGTGCCAGCAGCTCCTACGACAGGACTAGCTCCTATGGCTACACCTTC
cdr3_aa: CASSSYDRTSSYGYTF

d_call: TRBD1
j_call: TRBJ1-2
clone_size: few
v_call: TRBV6-5
cdr3_nt: TGTGCCAGCAGCCCAGAGGGACAGTTAAATTATGGCTACACCTTC
cdr3_aa: CASSPEGQLNYGYTF

d_call: .
j_call: TRBJ1-2
clone_size: .
v_call: TRBV6-2/TRBV6-3
cdr3_nt: TGTGCCAGCAGTTACTCGATCAGGGAGGGTGGCTACACCTTC
cdr3_aa: CASSYSIREGGYTF

d_call: TRBD1
j_call: TRBJ2-6
clone_size: .
v_call: TRBV5-4
cdr3_nt: TGTGCCAGCAGCCGAGTAACAGGGGTTGGGGCCAACGTCCTGACTTTC
cdr3_aa: CASSRVTGVGANVLTF

d_call: .
j_call: TRBJ1-2
clone_size: .
v_call: TRBV3-1/TRBV3-2
cdr3_nt: TGTGCCAGCAGCCTCCGAGAAACTAACTATGGCTACACCTTC
cdr3_aa: CASSLRETNYGYTF

d_call: .
j_call: TRBJ1-6
clone_size: .
v_call: TRBV9
cdr3_nt: TGTGCCAGCAGCCCCCACGGGAGAAGCCCCTATAATTCACCCCTCCACTTT
cdr3_aa: CASSPHGRSPYNSPLHF

d_call: .
j_call: TRBJ1-3
clone_size: .
v_call: TRBV19
cdr3_nt: TGTGCCAGTAGTATGGCGGGTCCTCGTGGTGGAAACACCATATATTTT
cdr3_aa: CASSMAGPRGGNTIYF

d_call: .
j_call: TRBJ2-7
clone_size: .
v_call: TRBV12-2
cdr3_nt: TGTGCAAGTCGCCCCAAGTGGGGAGCGTCTCCGGGACAGGGGAGCTACGAGCAGTACTTC
cdr3_aa: CASRPKWGASPGQGSYEQYF

d_call: .
j_call: TRBJ1-4
clone_size: once
v_call: TRBV27
cdr3_nt: TGTGCCAGCCCCTGCGGCTCTACTATTAATGAAAAACTGTTTTTT
cdr3_aa: CASPCGSTINEKLFF

d_call: .
j_call: TRBJ1-5
clone_size: once
v_call: TRBV4-1
cdr3_nt: TGCGCCAGCAGCCAAGACGGCAATCAGCCCCAGCATTTT
cdr3_aa: CASSQDGNQPQHF

d_call: .
j_call: TRBJ1-5
clone_size: once
v_call: TRBV5-6
cdr3_nt: TGTGCCAGCAGCTTGGTTGGTAGGGGCGACAATCAGCCCCAGCATTTT
cdr3_aa: CASSLVGRGDNQPQHF

d_call: TRBD1
j_call: TRBJ1-6
clone_size: .
v_call: TRBV5-1
cdr3_nt: TGCGCCAGCAGCTTTTTGGGACAGGGGGCTTCACCCCTCCACTTT
cdr3_aa: CASSFLGQGASPLHF

d_call: .
j_call: TRBJ1-6
clone_size: .
v_call: TRBV30
cdr3_nt: TGTGCCTGGAGAGGAGGGAACAATTCACCCCTCCACTTT
cdr3_aa: CAWRGGNNSPLHF

d_call: TRBD2
j_call: TRBJ2-2
clone_size: few
v_call: TRBV7-9
cdr3_nt: TGTGCCAGCAGCCTACTAGCGGGCCTATCCACCGGGGAGCTGTTTTTT
cdr3_aa: CASSLLAGLSTGELFF

d_call: .
j_call: TRBJ1-4
clone_size: .
v_call: TRBV6-5
cdr3_nt: TGTGCCAGCAGTCCACGGGGGGGGCAGGGTGAAAAACTGTTTTTT
cdr3_aa: CASSPRGGQGEKLFF

d_call: .
j_call: TRBJ1-2
clone_size: .
v_call: TRBV2
cdr3_nt: TGTGCCAGCAGGGAGGGGCAGGGCGGTGGCTACACCTTC
cdr3_aa: CASREGQGGGYTF

d_call: .
j_call: TRBJ1-4
clone_size: .
v_call: TRBV2
cdr3_nt: TGTGCCAGTCAGACGCACAGTACAACTAATGAAAAACTGTTTTTT
cdr3_aa: CASQTHSTTNEKLFF

d_call: .
j_call: TRBJ1-1
clone_size: .
v_call: TRBV27
cdr3_nt: TGTGCCAGCAGTTCCCCTGGCAAGAACACTGAAGCTTTCTTT
cdr3_aa: CASSSPGKNTEAFF

d_call: TRBD1
j_call: TRBJ2-3
clone_size: .
v_call: TRBV7-9
cdr3_nt: TGTGCCAGCAGCTACGAAAAACAGGGGGTCGACACAGATACGCAGTATTTT
cdr3_aa: CASSYEKQGVDTDTQYF

d_call: TRBD1
j_call: TRBJ1-2
clone_size: .
v_call: TRBV7-8
cdr3_nt: TGTGCCAGCAGCCCTCTCGGGACAGAACTCTATGGCTACACCTTC
cdr3_aa: CASSPLGTELYGYTF

d_call: TRBD1
j_call: TRBJ1-2
clone_size: .
v_call: TRBV19
cdr3_nt: TGTGCCAGTAGCACAGGGGCGGGCGGCTACACCTTC
cdr3_aa: CASSTGAGGYTF

d_call: TRBD1
j_call: TRBJ2-2
clone_size: .
v_call: TRBV14
cdr3_nt: TGTGCCAGCAGCCCGACAGGGGCAGGGCCTTCACGGAACCCTAACACCGGGGAGCTGTTTTTT
cdr3_aa: CASSPTGAGPSRNPNTGELFF

d_call: .
j_call: TRBJ1-3
clone_size: .
v_call: TRBV7-3
cdr3_nt: TGTGCCAGCAGCCCCGGGGGGGCCTCTGGAAACACCATATATTTT
cdr3_aa: CASSPGGASGNTIYF

d_call: .
j_call: TRBJ1-1
clone_size: .
v_call: TRBV6-6
cdr3_nt: TGTGCCAGCAGTTACTCGCCGGCAGGGGTTCTATCTGAAGCTTTCTTT
cdr3_aa: CASSYSPAGVLSEAFF

d_call: .
j_call: TRBJ1-6
clone_size: .
v_call: TRBV5-8
cdr3_nt: TGTGCCAGCAGCTTCGCGGGACCCTCCAATTCACCCCTCCACTTT
cdr3_aa: CASSFAGPSNSPLHF

d_call: TRBD2
j_call: TRBJ2-3
clone_size: .
v_call: TRBV6-2/TRBV6-3
cdr3_nt: TGTGCCAGCAGTTACTCGTTCAGCGGGGGGGATACGCAGTATTTT
cdr3_aa: CASSYSFSGGDTQYF

d_call: .
j_call: TRBJ1-5
clone_size: .
v_call: TRBV15
cdr3_nt: TGTGCCACCAGCAGAGATAGGGCGACAGTAAATCAGCCCCAGCATTTT
cdr3_aa: CATSRDRATVNQPQHF

d_call: .
j_call: TRBJ2-3
clone_size: once
v_call: TRBV13
cdr3_nt: TGTGCCAGCAGCTTAGGGGCTCGGAGCGCGCCACCGGGGACGCAGTATTTT
cdr3_aa: CASSLGARSAPPGTQYF

d_call: TRBD1
j_call: TRBJ1-5
clone_size: .
v_call: TRBV5-4
cdr3_nt: TGTGCCAGCAGCGTCGGCGGGACAGAAAATCAGCCCCAGCATTTT
cdr3_aa: CASSVGGTENQPQHF

d_call: .
j_call: TRBJ1-6
clone_size: .
v_call: TRBV6-6
cdr3_nt: TGTGCCAGCAGTGCTGGGGGCGCAGTCGGTAATTCACCCCTCCACTTT
cdr3_aa: CASSAGGAVGNSPLHF

d_call: TRBD1
j_call: TRBJ2-1
clone_size: .
v_call: TRBV19
cdr3_nt: TGTGCCAGTAGTATAGGGGACAGGGGGAACAATGAGCAGTTCTTC
cdr3_aa: CASSIGDRGNNEQFF

d_call: TRBD1
j_call: TRBJ1-1
clone_size: .
v_call: TRBV10-1
cdr3_nt: TGCGCCAGCAGTGAATACAGGGGACCCACTGAAGCTTTCTTT
cdr3_aa: CASSEYRGPTEAFF

d_call: .
j_call: TRBJ2-2
clone_size: .
v_call: TRBV10-3
cdr3_nt: TGTGCCCCTCCTCGGGGGGAGCTGTTTTTT
cdr3_aa: CAPPRGELFF

d_call: TRBD1
j_call: TRBJ1-4
clone_size: .
v_call: TRBV7-9
cdr3_nt: TGTGCCAGCAGCCCCGACAGGGATAATGAAAAACTGTTTTTT
cdr3_aa: CASSPDRDNEKLFF

d_call: TRBD1
j_call: TRBJ1-6
clone_size: .
v_call: TRBV5-1
cdr3_nt: TGCGCCAGCAGTCCCGGGACAGGGATCTATAATTCACCCCTCCACTTT
cdr3_aa: CASSPGTGIYNSPLHF